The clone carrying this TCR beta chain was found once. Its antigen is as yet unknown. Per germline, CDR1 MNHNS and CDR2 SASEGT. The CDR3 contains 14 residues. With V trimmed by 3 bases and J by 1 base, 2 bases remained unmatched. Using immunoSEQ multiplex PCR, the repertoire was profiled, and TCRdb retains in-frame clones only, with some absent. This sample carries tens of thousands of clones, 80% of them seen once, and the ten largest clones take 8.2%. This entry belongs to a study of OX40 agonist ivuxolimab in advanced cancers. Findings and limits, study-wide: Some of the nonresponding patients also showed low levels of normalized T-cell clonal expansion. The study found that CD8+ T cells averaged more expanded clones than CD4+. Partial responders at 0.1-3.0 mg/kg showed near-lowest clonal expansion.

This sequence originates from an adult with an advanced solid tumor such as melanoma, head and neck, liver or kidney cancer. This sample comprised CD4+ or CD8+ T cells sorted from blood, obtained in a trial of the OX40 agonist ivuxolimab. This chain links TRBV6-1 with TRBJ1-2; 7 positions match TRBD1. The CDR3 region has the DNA TGTGCCAGCAGTGAGAGACAGGGTAACTATGGCTACACCTTC. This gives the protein CASSERQGNYGYTF.